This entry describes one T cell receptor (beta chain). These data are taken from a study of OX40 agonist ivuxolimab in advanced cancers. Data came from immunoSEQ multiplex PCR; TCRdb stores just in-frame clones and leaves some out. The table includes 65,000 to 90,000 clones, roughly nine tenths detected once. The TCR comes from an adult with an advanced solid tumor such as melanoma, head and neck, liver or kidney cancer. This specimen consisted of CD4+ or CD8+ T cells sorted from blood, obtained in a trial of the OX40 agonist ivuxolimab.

The DNA of the CDR3 is TGTGCCAGCAGGGACACTAGCGTTTACACAGATACGCAGTATTTT. This gives the protein CASRDTSVYTDTQYF. This rearrangement joins TRBV28 to TRBJ2-3; 7 nucleotides agree with TRBD2. The germline V gene has CDR1 MDHEN and CDR2 SYDVKM. The CDR3 consists of 15 residues. The ends lost 6 bases at V and 2 bases at J; junction bases unmatched: 8.